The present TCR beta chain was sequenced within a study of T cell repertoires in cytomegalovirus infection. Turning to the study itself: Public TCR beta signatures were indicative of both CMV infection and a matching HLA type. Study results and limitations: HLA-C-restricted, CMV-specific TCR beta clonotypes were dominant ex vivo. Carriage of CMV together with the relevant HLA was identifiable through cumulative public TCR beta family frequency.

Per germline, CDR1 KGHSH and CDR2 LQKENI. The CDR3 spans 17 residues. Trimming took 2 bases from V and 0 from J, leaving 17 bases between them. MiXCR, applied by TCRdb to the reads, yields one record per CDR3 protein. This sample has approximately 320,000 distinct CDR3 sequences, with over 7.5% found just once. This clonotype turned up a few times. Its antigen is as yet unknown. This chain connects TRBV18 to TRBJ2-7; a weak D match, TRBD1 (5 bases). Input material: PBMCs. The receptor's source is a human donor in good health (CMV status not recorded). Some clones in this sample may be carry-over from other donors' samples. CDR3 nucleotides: TGTGCCAGCTCACCAAAACAGGCTGGCCGGAGCTCCTACGAGCAGTACTTC. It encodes CASSPKQAGRSSYEQYF.